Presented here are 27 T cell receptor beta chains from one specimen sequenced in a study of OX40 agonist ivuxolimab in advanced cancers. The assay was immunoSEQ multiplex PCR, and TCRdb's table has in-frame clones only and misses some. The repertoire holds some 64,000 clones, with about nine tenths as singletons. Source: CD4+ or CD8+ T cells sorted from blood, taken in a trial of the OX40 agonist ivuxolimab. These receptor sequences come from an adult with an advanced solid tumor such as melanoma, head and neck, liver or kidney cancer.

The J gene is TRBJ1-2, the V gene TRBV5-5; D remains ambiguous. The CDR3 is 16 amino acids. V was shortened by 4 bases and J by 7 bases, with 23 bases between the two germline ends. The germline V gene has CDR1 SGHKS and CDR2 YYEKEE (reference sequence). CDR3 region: CASSLETGVRVVGYTF. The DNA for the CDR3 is TGTGCCAGCAGCCTAGAGACCGGAGTAAGGGTCGTTGGCTACACCTTC.

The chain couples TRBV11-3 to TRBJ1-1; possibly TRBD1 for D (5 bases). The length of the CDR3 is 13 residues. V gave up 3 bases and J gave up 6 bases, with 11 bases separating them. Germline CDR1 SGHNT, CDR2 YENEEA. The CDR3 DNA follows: TGTGCCAGCAGCTTGAGGGAGGGGTCTGAAGCTTTCTTT. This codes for CASSLREGSEAFF.

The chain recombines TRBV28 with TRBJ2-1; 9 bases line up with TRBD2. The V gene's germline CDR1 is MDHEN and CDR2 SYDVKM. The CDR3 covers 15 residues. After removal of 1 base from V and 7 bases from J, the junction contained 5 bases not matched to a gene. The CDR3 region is CASSLSRGRGNEQFF. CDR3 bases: TGTGCCAGCAGTTTATCGCGCGGGAGGGGAAATGAGCAGTTCTTC.

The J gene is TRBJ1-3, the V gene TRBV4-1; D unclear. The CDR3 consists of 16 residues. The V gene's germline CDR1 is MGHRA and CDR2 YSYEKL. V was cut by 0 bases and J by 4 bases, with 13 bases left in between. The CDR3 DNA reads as TGCGCCAGCAGCCAAGAAGTGGTGGCCGTAGGAAACACCATATATTTT. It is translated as CASSQEVVAVGNTIYF.

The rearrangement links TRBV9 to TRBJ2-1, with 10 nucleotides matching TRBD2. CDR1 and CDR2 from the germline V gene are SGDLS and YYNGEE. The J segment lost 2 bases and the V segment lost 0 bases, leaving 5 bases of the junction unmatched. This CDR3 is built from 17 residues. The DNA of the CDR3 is TGTGCCAGCAGCGTAGCTCCTAGCGGGAGTCCCTACAATGAGCAGTTCTTC. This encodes CASSVAPSGSPYNEQFF.

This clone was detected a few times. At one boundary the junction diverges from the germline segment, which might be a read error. CDR3 amino acids: CASSEQGNAGELFF. The CDR3 coding sequence is TGTGCCAGCAGTGAACAGGGGAACGCCGGGGAGCTGTTTTTT. The rearrangement links TRBV6-4 to TRBJ2-2, with 7 bases that match TRBD1. The CDR3 spans 14 residues. CDR1 MRHNA and CDR2 SNTAGT come from the germline V gene.

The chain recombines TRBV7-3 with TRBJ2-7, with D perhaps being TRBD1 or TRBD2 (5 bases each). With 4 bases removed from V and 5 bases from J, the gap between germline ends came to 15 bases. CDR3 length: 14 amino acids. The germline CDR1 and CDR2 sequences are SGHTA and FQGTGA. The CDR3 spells CASSCPLGTHEQYF. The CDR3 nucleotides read TGTGCCAGCAGCTGCCCACTGGGGACCCACGAGCAGTACTTC. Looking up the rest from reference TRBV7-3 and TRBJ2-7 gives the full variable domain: GAGVSQTPSNKVTEKGKYVELRCDPISGHTALYWYRQSLGQGPEFLIYFQGTGAADDSGLPNDRFFAVRPEGSVSTLKIQRTERGDSAVYLCASSCPLGTHEQYFGPGTRLTVT.

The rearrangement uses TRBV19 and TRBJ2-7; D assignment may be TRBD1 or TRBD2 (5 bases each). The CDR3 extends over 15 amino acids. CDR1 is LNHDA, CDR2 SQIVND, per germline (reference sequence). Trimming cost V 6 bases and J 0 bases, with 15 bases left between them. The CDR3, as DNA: TGTGCCAGTAGCATATCCGGGGCAGCCTCCTACGAGCAGTACTTC. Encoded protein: CASSISGAASYEQYF.

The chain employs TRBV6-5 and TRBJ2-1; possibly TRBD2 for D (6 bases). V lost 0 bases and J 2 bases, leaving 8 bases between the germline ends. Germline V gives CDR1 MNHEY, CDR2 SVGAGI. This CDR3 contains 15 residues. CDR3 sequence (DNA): TGTGCCAGCAGTTACTCGGAGGGGACCTACAATGAGCAGTTCTTC. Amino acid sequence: CASSYSEGTYNEQFF.

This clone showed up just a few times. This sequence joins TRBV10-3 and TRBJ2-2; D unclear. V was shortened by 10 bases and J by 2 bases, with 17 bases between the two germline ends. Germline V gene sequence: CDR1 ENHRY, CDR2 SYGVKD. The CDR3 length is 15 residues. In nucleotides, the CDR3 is TGTGCCACCAGGACCGTTAGTATAAACACCGGGGAGCTGTTTTTT. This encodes CATRTVSINTGELFF.

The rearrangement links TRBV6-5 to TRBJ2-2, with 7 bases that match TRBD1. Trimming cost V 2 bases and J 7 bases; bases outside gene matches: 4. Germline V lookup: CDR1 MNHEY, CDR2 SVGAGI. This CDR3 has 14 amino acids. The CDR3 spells CASSYTGVGGELFF. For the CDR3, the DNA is TGTGCCAGCAGTTACACAGGGGTGGGCGGGGAGCTGTTTTTT.

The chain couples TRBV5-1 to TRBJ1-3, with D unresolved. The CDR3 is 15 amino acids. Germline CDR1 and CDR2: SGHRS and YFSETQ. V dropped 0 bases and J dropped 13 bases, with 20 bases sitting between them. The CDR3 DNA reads TGCGCCAGCAGCTTGGCCACCTCACCGCCAAGGACGATATATTTT. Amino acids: CASSLATSPPRTIYF.

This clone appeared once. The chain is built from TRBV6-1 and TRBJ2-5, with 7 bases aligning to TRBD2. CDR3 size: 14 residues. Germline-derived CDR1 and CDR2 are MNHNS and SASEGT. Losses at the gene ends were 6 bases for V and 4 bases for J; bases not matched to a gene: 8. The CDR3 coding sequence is TGTGCCAGCAGGGAGTTGGGGGGGGTAGAGACCCAGTACTTC. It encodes CASRELGGVETQYF.

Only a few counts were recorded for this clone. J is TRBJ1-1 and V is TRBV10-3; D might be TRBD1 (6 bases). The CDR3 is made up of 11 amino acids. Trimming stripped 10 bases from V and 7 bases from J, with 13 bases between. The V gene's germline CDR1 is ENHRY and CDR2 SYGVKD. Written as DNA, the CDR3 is TGTGCCACCTCCACAGGGAATGAAGCTTTCTTT. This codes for CATSTGNEAFF.

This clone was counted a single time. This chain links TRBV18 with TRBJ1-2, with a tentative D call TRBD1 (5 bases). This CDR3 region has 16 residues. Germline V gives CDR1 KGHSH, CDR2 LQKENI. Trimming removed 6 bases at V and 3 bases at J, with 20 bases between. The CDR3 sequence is CASSSGSRDFHYGYTF. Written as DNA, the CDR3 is TGTGCCAGCTCTTCCGGAAGTAGGGACTTTCACTATGGCTACACCTTC.

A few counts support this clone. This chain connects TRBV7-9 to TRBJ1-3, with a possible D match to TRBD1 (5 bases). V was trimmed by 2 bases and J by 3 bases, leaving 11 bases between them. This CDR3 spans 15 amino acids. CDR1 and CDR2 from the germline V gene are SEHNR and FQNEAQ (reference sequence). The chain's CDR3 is CASSLSGDRGNTIYF. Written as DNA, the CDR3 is TGTGCCAGCAGCTTATCGGGGGACCGTGGAAACACCATATATTTT.

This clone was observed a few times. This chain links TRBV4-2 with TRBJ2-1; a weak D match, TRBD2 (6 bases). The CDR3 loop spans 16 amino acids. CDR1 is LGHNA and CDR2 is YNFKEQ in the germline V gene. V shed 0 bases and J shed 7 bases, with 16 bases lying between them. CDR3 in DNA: TGTGCCAGCAGCCAAGATTCCTCTCGGGAGCTGAATGAGCAGTTCTTC. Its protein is CASSQDSSRELNEQFF.

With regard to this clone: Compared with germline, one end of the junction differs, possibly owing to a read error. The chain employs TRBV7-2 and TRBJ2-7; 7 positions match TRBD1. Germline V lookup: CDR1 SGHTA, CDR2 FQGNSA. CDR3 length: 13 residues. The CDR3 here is CASSSQFDRDRFF. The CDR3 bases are TGTGCCAGCAGCTCCCAATTCGACCGGGACAGATTCTTC.

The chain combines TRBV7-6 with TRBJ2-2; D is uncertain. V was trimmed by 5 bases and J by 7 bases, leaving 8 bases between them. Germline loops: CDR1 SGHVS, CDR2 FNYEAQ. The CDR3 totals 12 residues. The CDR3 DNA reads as TGTGCCAGCAGCACCGTAGTCGGGGAGCTGTTTTTT. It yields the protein CASSTVVGELFF.

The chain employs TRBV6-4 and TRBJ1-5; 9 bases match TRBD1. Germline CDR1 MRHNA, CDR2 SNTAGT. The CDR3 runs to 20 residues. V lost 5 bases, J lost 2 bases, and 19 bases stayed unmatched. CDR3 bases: TGTGCCAGCAGTTCATACAGGGGGCGGAATCTGTGGGTAGGCAATCAGCCCCAGCATTTT. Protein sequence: CASSSYRGRNLWVGNQPQHF.

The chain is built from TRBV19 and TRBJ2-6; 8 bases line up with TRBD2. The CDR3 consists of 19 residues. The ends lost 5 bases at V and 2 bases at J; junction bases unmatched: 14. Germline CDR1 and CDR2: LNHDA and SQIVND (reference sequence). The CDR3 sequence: CASSVSGVGSFPGANVLTF. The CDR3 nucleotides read TGTGCCAGTAGTGTTAGCGGGGTCGGGAGTTTCCCTGGGGCCAACGTCCTGACTTTC.

The CDR3 loop is CASSPPGSGRDEQFF. The DNA for the CDR3 is TGTGCCAGCAGCCCCCCGGGGAGCGGGAGGGATGAGCAGTTCTTC. The J gene is TRBJ2-1, the V gene TRBV9; 10 nucleotides align to TRBD2. CDR1 and CDR2 (germline): SGDLS, YYNGEE. The CDR3 contains 15 residues. V lost 4 bases, J lost 8 bases, and 9 bases stayed unmatched. The full variable domain, its missing parts supplied by reference TRBV9 and TRBJ2-1, is DSGVTQTPKHLITATGQRVTLRCSPRSGDLSVYWYQQSLDQGLQFLIQYYNGEERAKGNILERFSAQQFPDLHSELNLSSLELGDSALYFCASSPPGSGRDEQFFGPGTRLTVL.

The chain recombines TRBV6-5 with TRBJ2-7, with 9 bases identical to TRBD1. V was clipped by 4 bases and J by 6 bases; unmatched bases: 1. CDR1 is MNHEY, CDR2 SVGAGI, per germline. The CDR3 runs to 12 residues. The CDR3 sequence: CASSSTGGEQYF. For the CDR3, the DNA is TGTGCCAGCAGTTCGACAGGGGGCGAGCAGTACTTC.

CDR3 sequence: CASSSRDRHREQYF. In DNA form, the CDR3 reads TGTGCCAGCAGTTCCCGGGACAGACACCGGGAGCAGTACTTC. The chain has TRBV27 and TRBJ2-7; 7 nucleotides agree with TRBD1. CDR1 is MNHEY, CDR2 SMNVEV, per germline (reference sequence). Unmatched junction bases numbered 10, after V lost 4 bases and J lost 7 bases. CDR3 length: 14 residues.

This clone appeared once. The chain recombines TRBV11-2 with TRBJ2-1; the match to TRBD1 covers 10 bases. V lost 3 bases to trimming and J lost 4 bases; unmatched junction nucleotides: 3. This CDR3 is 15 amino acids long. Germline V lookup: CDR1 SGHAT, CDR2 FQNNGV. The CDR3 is CASSFGTGEYNEQFF. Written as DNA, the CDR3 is TGTGCCAGCAGCTTCGGGACAGGGGAATACAATGAGCAGTTCTTC. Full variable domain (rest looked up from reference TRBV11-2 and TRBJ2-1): EAGVAQSPRYKIIEKRQSVAFWCNPISGHATLYWYQQILGQGPKLLIQFQNNGVVDDSQLPKDRFSAERLKGVDSTLKIQPAKLEDSAVYLCASSFGTGEYNEQFFGPGTRLTVL.

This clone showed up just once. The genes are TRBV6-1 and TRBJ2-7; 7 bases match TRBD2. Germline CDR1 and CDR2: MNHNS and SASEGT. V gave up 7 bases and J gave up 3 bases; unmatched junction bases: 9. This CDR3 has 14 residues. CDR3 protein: CASTLGGEGYEQYF. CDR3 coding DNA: TGTGCCAGCACCCTGGGGGGGGAAGGCTACGAGCAGTACTTC.

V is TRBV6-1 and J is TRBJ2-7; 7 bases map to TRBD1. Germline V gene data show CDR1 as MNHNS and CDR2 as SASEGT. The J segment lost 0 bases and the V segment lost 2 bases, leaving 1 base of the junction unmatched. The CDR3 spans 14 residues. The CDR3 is CASSETGDSYEQYF. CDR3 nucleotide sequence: TGTGCCAGCAGTGAAACAGGGGACTCCTACGAGCAGTACTTC.